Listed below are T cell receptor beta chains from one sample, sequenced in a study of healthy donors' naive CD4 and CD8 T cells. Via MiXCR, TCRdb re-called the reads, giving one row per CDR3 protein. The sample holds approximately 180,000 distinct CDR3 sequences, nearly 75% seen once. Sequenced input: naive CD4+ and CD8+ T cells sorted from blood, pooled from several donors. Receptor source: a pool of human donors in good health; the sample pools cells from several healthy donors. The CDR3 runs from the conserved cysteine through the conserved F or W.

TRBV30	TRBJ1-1	CAWTFTTPGEAFF
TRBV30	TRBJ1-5	CAWSEDRHSNQPQHF
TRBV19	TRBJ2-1	CASRNLRAGYNEQFF
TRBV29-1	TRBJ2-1	CSVVPSGRLSSYNEQFF
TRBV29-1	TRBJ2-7	CSVKTYYEQYF
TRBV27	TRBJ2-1	CASKGVGTSQFF
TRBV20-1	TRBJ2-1	CSARGTSGRALNEQLF
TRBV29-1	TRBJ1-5	CSAGQGNQPQHF
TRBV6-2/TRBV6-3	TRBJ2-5	CASGTRADPAFF
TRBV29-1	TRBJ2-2	CSVGSGSGELFF
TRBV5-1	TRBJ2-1	CASSLEGNEQFF
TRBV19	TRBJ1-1	CASSIGRVGYTEAFF
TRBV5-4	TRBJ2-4	CASSSRREGTKNIQYF
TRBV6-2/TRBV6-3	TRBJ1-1	CASSSSRFRTANTEAFF
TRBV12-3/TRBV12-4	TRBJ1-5	CASTMAGTGANQPQHF
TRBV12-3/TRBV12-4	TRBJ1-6	CASSLRDSPLHF
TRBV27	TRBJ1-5	CASSYAGNQPQHF
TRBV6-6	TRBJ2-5	CASSYSMGQGWVTQYF
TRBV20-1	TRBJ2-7	CSARYPVIREPGEQYF
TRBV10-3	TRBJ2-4	CAISAAGTGSAKNIQYF
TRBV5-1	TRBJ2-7	CASSGGDSRGGQYF